This record looks at one TCR beta chain sequence and its context. This sample is drawn from a study of blood T cell repertoires in COVID-19. Turning to the study itself: There were acute and convalescent COVID-19 samples, and they came from the United States, Italy and Spain. The cDNA or gDNA used as material had been derived from T cells, B-cell-depleted T cells, or PBMCs.

Participant age was about 18 to 89 years, and participants resided in fewer than 25 US areas. Clinical histories supplied by participants themselves formed the basis of cohort assignment. Clones were sequenced by immunoSEQ multiplex PCR, and TCRdb holds only the in-frame ones, with some missing. The repertoire consists of 130,000 or so clones, with 80% to 90% occurring once and the leading ten covering more than 2%. CDR1 and CDR2 from the germline V gene are MDHEN and SYDVKM. This CDR3 spans 14 amino acids. Trimming left V 1 base short and J 2 bases short, with 8 bases between. This sequence was found in a man aged 35 to 55 with acute COVID-19. Sample: PBMCs or T cells enriched from blood (not recorded which). The rearrangement uses TRBV28 and TRBJ1-2, with D hard to call. The CDR3 spells CASSLLYLNYGYTF. DNA for the CDR3: TGTGCCAGCAGTTTATTGTATCTAAACTATGGCTACACCTTC.